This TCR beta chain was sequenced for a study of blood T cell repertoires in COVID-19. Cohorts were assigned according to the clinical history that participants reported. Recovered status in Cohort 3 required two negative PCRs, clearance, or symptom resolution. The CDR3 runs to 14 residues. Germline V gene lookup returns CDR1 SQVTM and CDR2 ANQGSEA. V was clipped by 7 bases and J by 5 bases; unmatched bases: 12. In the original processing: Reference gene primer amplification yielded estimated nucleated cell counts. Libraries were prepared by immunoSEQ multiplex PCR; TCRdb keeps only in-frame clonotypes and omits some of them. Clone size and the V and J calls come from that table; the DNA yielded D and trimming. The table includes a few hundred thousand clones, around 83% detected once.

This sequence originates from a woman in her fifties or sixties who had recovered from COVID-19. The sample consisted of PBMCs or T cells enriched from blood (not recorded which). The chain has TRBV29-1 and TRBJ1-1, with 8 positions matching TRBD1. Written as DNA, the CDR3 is TGCAGCGCCCAAACGACAGGGGCTGTTACTGAAGCTTTCTTT. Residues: CSAQTTGAVTEAFF.